The next 10 T cell receptor beta chains were all read from a single sample in a study of shared clonotypes between healthy human individuals. Data came from immunoSEQ multiplex PCR; TCRdb stores just in-frame clones and leaves some out. This table holds about 2.3 million clones, just under 95% found once. The sequenced material came from naive CD4+ T cells from PBMCs. Described subset: CD45RA+ positively selected. These receptors originate from a man between 18 and 35 years old in good health. Some clones in this sample may be carry-over from other donors' samples.

The chain has TRBV5-1 and TRBJ1-3; possibly TRBD1 for D (5 bases). V was clipped by 0 bases and J by 1 base, with 8 bases between them. Germline-derived CDR1 and CDR2 are SGHRS and YFSETQ. This CDR3 has 15 amino acids. The CDR3 nucleotides are TGCGCCAGCAGCTTGGTTGGGGCTTCTGGAAACACCATATATTTT. Its translation: CASSLVGASGNTIYF.

This chain connects TRBV7-2 to TRBJ2-1; 7 bases line up with TRBD2. The CDR3 is 15 residues long. Germline CDR1 is SGHTA and CDR2 is FQGNSA. The V and J ends lost 2 bases and 6 bases, in that order; junction bases with no gene match: 7. The CDR3 loop is CASSLIRGRGNEQFF. CDR3 sequence (DNA): TGTGCCAGCAGCTTAATACGGGGGAGGGGCAATGAGCAGTTCTTC. Complete variable domain (other parts from reference TRBV7-2 and TRBJ2-1): GAGVSQSPSNKVTEKGKDVELRCDPISGHTALYWYRQSLGQGLEFLIYFQGNSAPDKSGLPSDRFSAERTGGSVSTLTIQRTQQEDSAVYLCASSLIRGRGNEQFFGPGTRLTVL.

The J gene is TRBJ2-1, the V gene TRBV7-3; no reliable D call. Trimming removed 0 bases at V and 6 bases at J, with 18 bases between. CDR3 length: 17 residues. Germline assignment: CDR1 SGHTA and CDR2 FQGTGA. The chain's CDR3 is CASSLTATSIFPNEQFF. CDR3 DNA sequence: TGTGCCAGCAGCTTAACAGCCACAAGTATATTTCCCAATGAGCAGTTCTTC.

This chain connects TRBV6-1 to TRBJ1-2, with a tentative D call TRBD1 (5 bases). Germline V CDR1 and CDR2: MNHNS, SASEGT. This CDR3 spans 14 amino acids. V lost 4 bases to trimming and J lost 8 bases, with 17 bases between them. CDR3 amino acids: CASSVLGVGKGYTF. CDR3 nucleotides: TGTGCCAGCAGTGTCCTAGGGGTGGGTAAAGGCTACACCTTC.

The chain uses TRBV27 and TRBJ2-5; D remains unclear. The CDR3 consists of 13 residues. V lost 7 bases and J 8 bases, leaving 17 bases between the germline ends. Germline values: CDR1 MNHEY, CDR2 SMNVEV (reference sequence). Here the CDR3 DNA reads TGTGCCAGCATCGGACGTGATCGGCTCACCCAGTACTTC. It codes for CASIGRDRLTQYF.

V is TRBV6-1 and J is TRBJ1-3, with D maybe TRBD1 (5 bases). V was shortened by 7 bases and J by 0 bases, with 10 bases between the two germline ends. Per the germline V gene, CDR1 is MNHNS and CDR2 is SASEGT. The CDR3 has 14 amino acids. The DNA for the CDR3 is TGTGCCAGCACGAAGGACATCTCTGGAAACACCATATATTTT. Residues: CASTKDISGNTIYF.

The V call is TRBV9, the J call TRBJ2-1; D unclear. Per the germline V gene, CDR1 is SGDLS and CDR2 is YYNGEE. Between the trimmed V and J ends, which lost 6 bases and 6 bases, there was a span of 13 bases. The CDR3 consists of 13 residues. CDR3 protein: CASTKTTGNEQFF. The DNA for the CDR3 is TGTGCCAGCACCAAAACTACGGGCAATGAGCAGTTCTTC.

V is TRBV4-1 and J is TRBJ2-6; 7 bases are a match to TRBD1. The trim removed 0 bases at V and 0 bases at J, leaving 2 bases unmatched. Germline-derived CDR1 and CDR2 are MGHRA and YSYEKL. This CDR3 has 17 amino acids. The CDR3 loop is CASSQDAGGSGANVLTF. The CDR3 DNA sequence: TGCGCCAGCAGCCAAGACGCAGGGGGCTCTGGGGCCAACGTCCTGACTTTC.

The CDR3 spells CASSRDSESSYEQYF. CDR3 coding DNA: TGTGCCAGCTCGCGGGACAGCGAGAGCTCCTACGAGCAGTACTTC. The chain recombines TRBV18 with TRBJ2-7; D might be TRBD1 (7 bases). V dropped 6 bases and J dropped 0 bases, with 15 bases sitting between them. The CDR3 is 15 amino acids. In germline, CDR1 is KGHSH, CDR2 LQKENI.

The V call is TRBV5-5, the J call TRBJ2-2, with D unresolved. CDR1 SGHKS and CDR2 YYEKEE come from the germline V gene (reference sequence). The CDR3 has 11 amino acids. V was clipped by 2 bases and J by 5 bases, with 1 base between them. The CDR3 DNA sequence: TGTGCCAGCAGCTTTACCGGGGAGCTGTTTTTT. Its protein is CASSFTGELFF.